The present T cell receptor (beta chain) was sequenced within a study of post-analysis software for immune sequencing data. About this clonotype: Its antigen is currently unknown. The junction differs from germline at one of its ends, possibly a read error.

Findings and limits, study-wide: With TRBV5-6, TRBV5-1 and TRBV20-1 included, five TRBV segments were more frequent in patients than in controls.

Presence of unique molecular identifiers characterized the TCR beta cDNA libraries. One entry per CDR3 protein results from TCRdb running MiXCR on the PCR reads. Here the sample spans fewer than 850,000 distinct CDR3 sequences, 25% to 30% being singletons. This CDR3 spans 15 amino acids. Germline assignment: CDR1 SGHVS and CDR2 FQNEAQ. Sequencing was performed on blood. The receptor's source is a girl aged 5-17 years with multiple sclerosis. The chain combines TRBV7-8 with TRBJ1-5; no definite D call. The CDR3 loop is CASSPTRDSNQPQQF. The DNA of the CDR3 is TGTGCCAGCAGCCCGACGCGCGATAGCAATCAGCCCCAGCAGTTT.